A single sample is the source of the 15 T cell receptor beta chains below, sequenced in a study of T cell clonotyping in hematopoietic cell transplantation. Clones were sequenced by immunoSEQ multiplex PCR, and TCRdb holds only the in-frame ones, with some missing. The sample holds approximately 8,000 clones, about 92% seen once. The source was PBMCs, collected 180 days after allogeneic stem cell transplant. These receptors were taken from a female patient in her 50s who had an allogeneic stem cell transplant from an unrelated donor, so the T cells may come from the graft donor. Some clones in this sample may be carry-over from other donors' samples.

This chain joins TRBV25-1 and TRBJ1-2, with D tentatively TRBD1 (5 bases). V lost 1 base, J lost 7 bases, and 25 bases lay in between. The CDR3 runs 18 residues. Germline V lookup: CDR1 MGHDK, CDR2 SYGVNS. The DNA for the CDR3 is TGTGCCAGCAGTGAATGTCCCGAGGGGCTCAAACGGGGGTGTGGCTACACCTTC. Translation gives CASSECPEGLKRGCGYTF.

The gene calls are TRBV5-1 and TRBJ2-3; 13 bases are shared with TRBD2. The germline V gene encodes CDR1 SGHRS and CDR2 YFSETQ. The CDR3 loop spans 17 amino acids. Trimming at V came to 1 base and at J to 3 bases, leaving 5 bases not matched to a gene. CDR3 sequence (DNA): TGCGCCAGCAGCTTGTTCCGACTAGCGGGAGGAACAGATACGCAGTATTTT. It specifies CASSLFRLAGGTDTQYF.

V usage is TRBV5-4 and J usage is TRBJ1-4, with D unclear. The V end lost 1 base, the J end lost 4 bases, and 5 bases lay between the germline ends. The V gene's germline CDR1 is SGHNT and CDR2 YYREEE (reference sequence). The CDR3 has 13 residues. This chain's CDR3 is CASSLHFNEKLFF. The CDR3 DNA reads TGTGCCAGCAGCTTGCACTTTAATGAAAAACTGTTTTTT.

This rearrangement joins TRBV11-2 to TRBJ1-4; D possibly corresponds to TRBD1 (6 bases). CDR1 is SGHAT, CDR2 FQNNGV, per germline. Trimming left V 1 base short and J 7 bases short, with 13 bases between. The CDR3 totals 15 residues. The CDR3 region is CASSLAGRGFEKLFF. CDR3 bases: TGTGCCAGCAGCTTAGCCGGCAGGGGATTTGAAAAACTGTTTTTT.

The chain recombines TRBV28 with TRBJ2-1; 9 bases agree with TRBD2. This CDR3 region has 15 residues. Germline loops: CDR1 MDHEN, CDR2 SYDVKM. V lost 7 bases to trimming and J lost 1 base; unmatched junction nucleotides: 5. The CDR3, as DNA: TGTGCCAGCATAGGGGCGGGGGGGTCCTACAATGAGCAGTTCTTC. Translated: CASIGAGGSYNEQFF.

This chain joins TRBV6-4 and TRBJ2-3, with TRBD1 matching 10 bases. The CDR3 extends over 14 amino acids. Germline trimming cut 2 bases from V and 4 bases from J; bases unmatched to any gene: 0. Germline V gene data show CDR1 as MRHNA and CDR2 as SNTAGT. CDR3 coding DNA: TGTGCCAGCAGTGACGGACAGGGGGCAGATACGCAGTATTTT. This encodes CASSDGQGADTQYF.

In this sample, this clone turned up a few times. The chain carries TRBV7-9 and TRBJ2-2; D is possibly TRBD1 (5 bases). With 1 base removed from V and 7 bases from J, the gap between germline ends came to 13 bases. CDR1 SEHNR and CDR2 FQNEAQ come from the germline V gene (reference sequence). This CDR3 is built from 15 residues. CDR3 sequence: CASSLGQGRSGELFF. The CDR3 coding sequence is TGTGCCAGCAGCTTAGGGCAGGGAAGGAGCGGGGAGCTGTTTTTT.

The chain couples TRBV30 to TRBJ2-1; 8 bases are shared with TRBD2. Germline trimming cut 1 base from V and 9 bases from J; bases unmatched to any gene: 8. CDR3 length: 14 amino acids. In germline, CDR1 is GTSNPN, CDR2 SVGIG (reference sequence). For the CDR3, the DNA is TGTGCCTGGAGTGGGACTAGCTGGCGGGGTGAGCAGTTCTTC. Residues: CAWSGTSWRGEQFF.

The chain carries TRBV7-6 and TRBJ2-5, with TRBD2 matching over 16 bases. Trimming at V came to 4 bases and at J to 5 bases, leaving 10 bases not matched to a gene. CDR1 is SGHVS, CDR2 FNYEAQ, per germline. The CDR3 loop spans 18 amino acids. CDR3 residues: CASSSGTSGGAVLETQYF. DNA of the CDR3: TGTGCCAGCAGCTCCGGGACTAGCGGGGGGGCCGTATTGGAGACCCAGTACTTC.

The gene calls are TRBV4-1 and TRBJ2-3; tentative D call: TRBD2 (6 bases). Trimming took off 1 base at V and 4 bases at J, with 21 bases between the two ends. The V gene's germline CDR1 is MGHRA and CDR2 YSYEKL. The CDR3 runs to 18 residues. The CDR3 DNA reads TGCGCCAGCAGCCAAGCTGGGTGGCGGGGAGCTAACGCAGATACGCAGTATTTT. It yields the protein CASSQAGWRGANADTQYF.

The rearrangement links TRBV6-6 to TRBJ1-5; D is uncertain. CDR3 length: 15 amino acids. The germline gives CDR1 MNHNY, CDR2 SVGAGI (reference sequence). Trimming removed 7 bases at V and 4 bases at J, with 17 bases between. The CDR3 DNA follows: TGTGCCAGCAACTTCCTCGGCAGCGAGAATCAGCCCCAGCATTTT. Translating gives CASNFLGSENQPQHF.

The chain combines TRBV19 with TRBJ2-3, with D perhaps assigned TRBD1 or TRBD2 (5 bases each). Trimming took 5 bases from V and 2 from J, leaving 14 bases between them. Germline V gene data show CDR1 as LNHDA and CDR2 as SQIVND (reference sequence). The CDR3 is 15 amino acids. CDR3 residues: CASSLGPAHTDTQYF. The DNA of the CDR3 is TGTGCCAGTAGTTTGGGACCTGCCCACACAGATACGCAGTATTTT.

This chain links TRBV28 with TRBJ1-5; possibly TRBD1 for D (5 bases). This CDR3 is 15 amino acids long. V was pared by 3 bases and J by 6 bases, with 15 bases between. CDR1 and CDR2 from the germline V gene are MDHEN and SYDVKM. Here the CDR3 reads CASSLFRQTAQPQHF. CDR3 DNA: TGTGCCAGCAGTTTGTTTAGACAGACGGCTCAGCCCCAGCATTTT.

This chain uses TRBV6-5 with TRBJ2-7; D unresolved. CDR3 length equals 14 residues. The V gene's germline CDR1 is MNHEY and CDR2 SVGAGI. V was trimmed by 0 bases and J by 3 bases, leaving 9 bases between them. CDR3: CASSYSRPGYEQYF. The CDR3 DNA follows: TGTGCCAGCAGTTACTCGAGGCCTGGCTACGAGCAGTACTTC.

This chain uses TRBV13 with TRBJ1-3; 7 bases map to TRBD1. In germline, CDR1 is PRHDT, CDR2 FYEKMQ (reference sequence). J gave up 1 base and V 1 base, and 4 bases lay outside the gene matches. The CDR3 consists of 16 residues. The DNA for the CDR3 is TGTGCCAGCAGCTTAGACGGCAGGGGGTCTGGAAACACCATATATTTT. This gives the protein CASSLDGRGSGNTIYF.